Below are 7 T cell receptor beta chains sequenced from a single sample in a study of response to subunit inactivated influenza vaccine. TCRdb reprocessed the RT-PCR reads with MiXCR, giving one entry per CDR3 protein. The profile covers approximately 250,000 distinct CDR3 sequences, with less than 15% appearing a single time and under 10% taken by the ten largest. The specimen was non-naive T cells sorted from PBMCs, collected around 14 days before vaccination. Receptor source: a man aged 50-60 years who received an inactivated influenza vaccine.

The rearrangement links TRBV5-6 to TRBJ2-7; 9 bases are shared with TRBD2. CDR3 length: 14 amino acids. Germline V gene data show CDR1 as SGHDT and CDR2 as YYEEEE. The J segment lost 0 bases and the V segment lost 4 bases, leaving 2 bases of the junction unmatched. The CDR3 here is CASSRGLASYEQYF. CDR3 DNA: TGTGCCAGCAGCAGGGGACTAGCCTCCTACGAGCAGTACTTC.

This clonotype has ten or more counts. This chain connects TRBV12-3 or TRBV12-4 to TRBJ1-5; D might be TRBD1 (5 bases). V shed 2 bases and J shed 3 bases, with 11 bases lying between them. There are 15 residues in the CDR3. The CDR3 reads CASSLRTTANQPQHF. The CDR3 DNA reads as TGTGCCAGCAGTTTACGGACAACTGCCAATCAGCCCCAGCATTTT.

This clonotype was observed a handful of times. The CDR3 DNA reads TGTGCCAGCAGTTTTACCGGGACATTAGCTTTCTTT. This sequence encodes CASSFTGTLAFF. The J gene is TRBJ1-1, the V gene TRBV7-9; D possibly corresponds to TRBD1 (6 bases). Per the germline V gene, CDR1 is SEHNR and CDR2 is FQNEAQ (reference sequence). V lost 6 bases and J 10 bases, leaving 15 bases between the germline ends. CDR3 length equals 12 residues.

The chain links TRBV4-2 to TRBJ1-5; 7 bases align to TRBD1. This CDR3 spans 15 amino acids. Losses at the gene ends were 0 bases for V and 9 bases for J; bases not matched to a gene: 8. In germline, CDR1 is LGHNA, CDR2 YNFKEQ. CDR3 protein: CASSQEGQGVLPQHF. CDR3 nucleotides: TGTGCCAGCAGCCAAGAAGGCCAGGGGGTTCTGCCCCAGCATTTT.

This clonotype was seen only a few times. The rearrangement uses TRBV6-1 and TRBJ2-5, with 12 positions matching TRBD2. V shed 3 bases and J 4 bases; nucleotides not matched to a gene: 6. Germline values: CDR1 MNHNS, CDR2 SASEGT. This CDR3 spans 16 amino acids. In DNA form, the CDR3 reads TGTGCCAGCAGTGAGGTTCTAGCGGGGGGGCGAGAGACCCAGTACTTC. Its translation is CASSEVLAGGRETQYF.

The chain has TRBV12-3 or TRBV12-4 and TRBJ1-1; D possibly corresponds to TRBD1 (6 bases). The CDR3 loop spans 15 amino acids. V lost 0 bases and J lost 4, with 12 bases in between. The CDR3 sequence is CASSLAAGVSTEAFF. The DNA for the CDR3 is TGTGCCAGCAGTTTAGCGGCAGGGGTTAGCACTGAAGCTTTCTTT.

This clonotype was counted ten times or more. The chain employs TRBV28 and TRBJ2-2, with D perhaps TRBD1 or TRBD2 (5 bases each). CDR3 size: 16 residues. V gave up 8 bases and J gave up 4 bases, with 20 bases separating them. Germline V gene sequence: CDR1 MDHEN, CDR2 SYDVKM. This CDR3 reads CASSPPGPRSTGELFF. The CDR3 DNA reads TGTGCCAGCTCCCCCCCGGGACCCAGGTCCACCGGGGAGCTGTTTTTT.